The entry that follows covers one T cell receptor beta chain sequence. Trimming pared 3 bases from V and 5 bases from J, leaving 17 bases between. Germline lookup yields CDR1 SNHLY and CDR2 FYNNEI. CDR3 length: 15 amino acids. The sample originates from a study of shared clonotypes between healthy human individuals. Naive CD8 isolation took CD45RO-negative cells positively selected for CCR7 and excluded terminally differentiated effector memory CD45RA+ cells. At a deep level, the assay was run. Libraries were prepared by immunoSEQ multiplex PCR; TCRdb keeps only in-frame clonotypes and omits some of them. The repertoire holds 1.5 million to 2.5 million clones, approximately 95% seen once, with roughly 1.2% in the top ten.

The receptor was derived from a man aged 18 to 35 in good health. This rearrangement joins TRBV2 to TRBJ2-7; TRBD2 is a possible D gene (6 bases). The sequenced material came from naive CD8+ T cells sorted from blood. The CDR3 here is CASSDSGSLENEQYF. DNA for the CDR3: TGTGCCAGCAGTGATAGCGGTTCCCTAGAGAACGAGCAGTACTTC.